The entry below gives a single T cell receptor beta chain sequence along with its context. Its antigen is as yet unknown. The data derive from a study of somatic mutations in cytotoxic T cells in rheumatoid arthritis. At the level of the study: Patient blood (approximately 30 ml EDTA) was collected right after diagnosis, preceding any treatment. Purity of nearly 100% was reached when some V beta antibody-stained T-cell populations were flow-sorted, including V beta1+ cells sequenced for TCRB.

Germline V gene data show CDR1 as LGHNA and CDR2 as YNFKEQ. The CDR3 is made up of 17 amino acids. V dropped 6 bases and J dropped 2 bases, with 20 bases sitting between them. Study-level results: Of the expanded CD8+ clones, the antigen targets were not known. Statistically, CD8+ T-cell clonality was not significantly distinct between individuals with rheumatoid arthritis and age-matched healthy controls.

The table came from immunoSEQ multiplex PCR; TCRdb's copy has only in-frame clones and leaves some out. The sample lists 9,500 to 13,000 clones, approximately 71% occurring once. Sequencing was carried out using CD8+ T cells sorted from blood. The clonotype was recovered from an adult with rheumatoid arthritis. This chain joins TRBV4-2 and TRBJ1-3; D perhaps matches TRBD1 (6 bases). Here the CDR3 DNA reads TGTGCCAGCAGACCTTCATTTATGGGGGGGCCTGGAAACACCATATATTTT. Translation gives CASRPSFMGGPGNTIYF.